This T cell receptor (beta chain) was retrieved from a study of blood T cells in healthy people across ages. Findings and limits, study-wide: Older age coincided with a roughly linear decline in TCR beta diversity per million T cells.

The germline CDR1 and CDR2 sequences are SGHRS and YFSETQ. The CDR3 runs to 15 residues. The V gene end was trimmed by 0 bases and the J gene end by 6 bases; junction bases not matched to a gene: 7. In its sample, this clonotype was seen many times. Its antigen is currently unknown. Together with a sample-barcoded 5' primer, a J-beta primer mix was included in a second PCR lasting about 7 to 11 cycles. In TCRdb, the 5' RACE reads were re-called with MiXCR into one record per CDR3 protein. Of 710,000 or so distinct CDR3 sequences listed, 32% are singletons. The origin of this receptor is a woman at least 80 years old in good health. The genes are TRBV5-1 and TRBJ2-7, with 9 bases matching TRBD1. Sequencing used blood. The CDR3, as DNA: TGCGCCAGCAGCTTGGCCGGGACAGGGAAAGGCGAGCAGTACTTC. Residues: CASSLAGTGKGEQYF.